Below, one TCR beta chain is given with its context. Unique molecular identifiers were used in preparing the TCRbeta library. TCRdb analysed the PCR reads with MiXCR anew, one entry per CDR3 protein. The sample consists of tens of thousands of distinct CDR3 sequences, 35% to 55% of them appearing once. The sample belongs to a study of T-cell reconstitution after alpha-beta-depleted transplantation in children. V was clipped by 2 bases and J by 4 bases; unmatched bases: 10. The CDR3 sequence is 16 residues long. This receptor was obtained from a male patient younger than 18 who had a stem cell transplant for acute lymphoblastic leukemia, so the T cells may come from the graft donor. V gene TRBV12-3 or TRBV12-4 combines with J gene TRBJ1-2, with 7 bases lining up with TRBD1. Material: PBMCs, mostly from graft donor cells, obtained 360 days after TCRalphabeta/CD19-depleted stem cell transplant. CDR3 coding DNA: TGTGCCAGCAGTTTATTCAGGGTGACAGGGACCTATGGCTACACCTTC. Translating gives CASSLFRVTGTYGYTF.